This T cell receptor (beta chain) was obtained from a study of human T cells and chemical hapten exposure. Findings of the study overall: TCRs exceeding a frequency of 1 in 1000 stayed unchanged under DPC sensitization.

CDR1 SGHTA and CDR2 FQGNSA come from the germline V gene. V lost 5 bases to trimming and J lost 4 bases; unmatched junction nucleotides: 22. This CDR3 has 20 residues. As for time point: healthy volunteer bleed at 6 weeks. The template was total RNA from unfractionated whole blood. Individual cDNA molecules (in the library) carried attached unique molecular identifiers. Per the authors' pipeline: Samples held a median of approximately 96,000 TCRs, range roughly 23,224–750,000. MiXCR, applied by TCRdb to the RACE reads, yields one record per CDR3 protein. TCRdb assigned the V and J calls; the authors' analysis was not used. In the table there are about 80,000 distinct CDR3 sequences, around 9.3% of which are singletons. This clonotype was recorded a few times. Antigen specificity is unknown.

The TCR was taken from a female donor in good health. Some clones in this sample may be carry-over from other donors' samples. Sequencing input: whole blood. The chain recombines TRBV7-2 with TRBJ2-3; the match to TRBD2 covers 9 bases. CDR3: CASSIYPPTIAGEGADTQYF. CDR3 coding DNA: TGTGCCAGCAGCATATATCCTCCAACTATAGCGGGGGAGGGTGCAGATACGCAGTATTTT. The full variable domain, in which reference TRBV7-2 and TRBJ2-3 provide the parts outside the CDR3, is GAGVSQSPSNKVTEKGKDVELRCDPISGHTALYWYRQSLGQGLEFLIYFQGNSAPDKSGLPSDRFSAERTGGSVSTLTIQRTQQEDSAVYLCASSIYPPTIAGEGADTQYFGPGTRLTVL.